The following is a T cell receptor (beta chain) sequence with its context. The data derive from a study of OX40 agonist ivuxolimab in advanced cancers. Assay used: immunoSEQ multiplex PCR; TCRdb lists only in-frame clones, some missing. The table has fewer than 65,000 clones, 86% seen once. This CDR3 is 9 amino acids long. V lost 10 bases and J lost 8, with 9 bases in between. CDR1 is SGDLS, CDR2 YYNGEE, per germline. This TCR was sampled from an adult with an advanced solid tumor such as melanoma, head and neck, liver or kidney cancer. The chain has TRBV9 and TRBJ2-5; D uncertain. The sample was CD4+ or CD8+ T cells sorted from blood, taken in a trial of the OX40 agonist ivuxolimab. The CDR3: CALPITQYF. The CDR3 coding sequence is TGTGCCTTACCCATCACCCAGTACTTC.